This T cell receptor beta chain stems from a study of Graves' ophthalmopathy and Graves' hyperthyroidism (dated by TCRdb to about 2018). As for the study more broadly: Peripheral blood was collected at initial diagnosis, prior to any treatment. The study used TCR beta repertoire signatures to distinguish Graves' ophthalmopathy from Graves' hyperthyroidism and to predict progression to ophthalmopathy. In total, around 130 blood samples were TCR-sequenced: some 43 ophthalmopathy, about 75 hyperthyroidism and about 17 hyperthyroidism-to-ophthalmopathy patients. A discovery set of about 99 patients (roughly 41 ophthalmopathy, 57 stable hyperthyroidism) was enrolled to explore V-J signatures distinguishing ophthalmopathy from hyperthyroidism. An independent validation cohort comprised 18 hyperthyroidism patients and some 16 patients who later progressed from hyperthyroidism to ophthalmopathy. T-cell repertoires of thyroid tissue and blood were compared in 5 or 6 hyperthyroidism patients. After sampling, hyperthyroidism patients received methimazole starting at 30 mg daily, and ophthalmopathy patients received high-dose intravenous methylprednisolone. Findings and caveats that apply to the study as a whole: In cross-validation, the 13-signature model distinguished ophthalmopathy from stable hyperthyroidism with 85% to 90% sensitivity and around 81% specificity, and in the test set the corresponding values were approximately 79% and 70%. No statistical method was used to predetermine the sample size, and group allocation was not hidden from the investigators. In validation, the model predicted ophthalmopathy progression with about 64% sensitivity and 72.22% specificity; fewer than 15 predicted patients were CT-confirmed with GO in a median of around 6 months. Most expanded thyroid clonotypes with a frequency above 0.001 also appeared in blood, which suggests that blood repertoires may reflect the immune response in the thyroid.

TCR beta CDR3 regions were amplified from RNA transcripts for repertoire sequencing. A first-round RT-PCR used HTBI primers with the Qiagen OneStep RT-PCR kit, followed by a second-round multiplex PCR, size selection and purification. Libraries were sequenced on an Illumina HiSeq2000 using paired-end 100 bp reads. Per the original workflow: SOAPnuke was used for read processing, and reads with adapters, uncalled bases, a mean Phred below 15, or no exact constant-primer or identifier match were discarded. COPE v1.2.5 was used to merge the high-quality paired reads. Each unique nucleotide sequence was defined as a clonotype, and clonotypes were aligned to IMGT TRB V, D and J references with MiTCR v1.1. Analysis was restricted to V-J combinations with a frequency above 0.0001, which covered over 98% of repertoires. For each V-J combination, a TCR clonal expansion and chaos score was defined as the ratio of F50 clonal expansion to chaos observed in the TCRdist matrix. Welch's t-statistics and random forest were used to narrow the features down to over ten V-J combinations, which were then fed into a naive Bayes classifier. The similarity between thyroid and blood repertoires was quantified using the Morisita-Horn index. Starting from the raw public reads, TCRdb applied fastp trimming at Q25, assembled clones with MiXCR and retained in-frame beta chains. Merged by CDR3 protein, the rows form single entries marked with the most common genes and DNA. These V and J calls originate from TCRdb's pipeline instead of the authors' own analysis. The sample data list approximately 330,000 distinct CDR3 sequences, and 15% to 20% of these were observed just once. The top ten clonotypes cover 9% to 15% of the sample.

From the cysteine through the phenylalanine, the CDR3 covers 14 amino acids. Only the CDR3 part of the read is kept: 42 bases, read in frame from the first base. The junction carries 14 bases between V and J, which are trimmed by 1 base and 7 bases respectively. The CDR1 and CDR2 encoded by the germline V gene (reference sequence) are LGHDT and YNNKEL. Patients with ophthalmopathy had moderately to severely active disease, with a Clinical Activity Score of 3 or more, a NOSPECS grade of 4 or more, and a disease duration of less than 3 months. Anyone with other autoimmune diseases, uncontrolled infections, pregnancy or lactation was excluded from the study. Clinical symptoms, serum thyroxine, TRAb, thyroid ultrasound and orbital computed tomography were used for diagnosis. Ficoll-Paque density gradient centrifugation was used to isolate PBMCs from 8.5 to 10 ml of fresh peripheral blood. Total RNA was extracted with Trizol reagent and quality-checked on an Agilent 2100 Bioanalyzer.

This clonotype was observed many times. The specificity of this receptor is unknown. Base qualities were left out, and no much larger clone turns up one base away. Sequenced material: peripheral blood. The V gene is TRBV3-1 and the J gene is TRBJ2-7; TRBD2 is possibly the D segment (7 matching bases). This TCR came from an adult man with Graves' ophthalmopathy. In nucleotides, the sequence is TGTGCCAGCAGCCAAGGTGGGGGGGCTGGTGAGCAGTACTTC. It translates to CASSQGGGAGEQYF.